This note documents a single T cell receptor (beta chain) sequence. What it binds is not known. These data originate in a study of T-cell memory formation after mild COVID-19. TCRdb reprocessed the 5' RACE reads with MiXCR, giving one entry per CDR3 protein. This sample has just under 550,000 distinct CDR3 sequences, with around 21% found just once. Study-wide results and limits: Second-wave clones peaking on day 37 lacked confirmed SARS-CoV-2 specificity. For contracting clones, CD4+ ones sat mainly in CM and EM, CD8+ in EMRA. A second wave expanding day 15 to 37 was CD4+-biased; contracting clones were balanced.

The sequenced material came from PBMCs or a T cell subset sorted from them (not recorded which). This clonotype originated in an adult woman who had mild COVID-19 (a few samples of this study predate the infection). Cell type and time point are not known.

Here the CDR3 reads CATSVDGRDTDTQYF. As DNA, the CDR3 is TGTGCCACCTCGGTCGACGGCAGAGACACAGATACGCAGTATTTT. The chain links TRBV24-1 to TRBJ2-3; no definite D call. The CDR3 totals 15 residues. V lost 9 bases to trimming and J lost 2 bases, with 17 bases between them. From germline, CDR1 is KGHDR and CDR2 SFDVKD.